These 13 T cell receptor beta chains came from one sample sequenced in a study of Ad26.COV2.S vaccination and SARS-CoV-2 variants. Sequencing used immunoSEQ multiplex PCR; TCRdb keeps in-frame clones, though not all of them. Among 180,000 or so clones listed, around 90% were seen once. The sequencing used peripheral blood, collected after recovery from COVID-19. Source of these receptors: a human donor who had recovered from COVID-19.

The CDR3 nucleotides are TGTGCCAGCAGTCCACTGGGACTAGCGGGATACAATGAGCAGTTCTTC. Translating gives CASSPLGLAGYNEQFF. The chain has TRBV27 and TRBJ2-1; 13 nucleotides line up with TRBD2. With 5 bases clipped from V and 4 bases from J, the junction kept 5 bases outside the gene matches. The CDR3 totals 16 residues. Germline lookup yields CDR1 MNHEY and CDR2 SMNVEV (reference sequence).

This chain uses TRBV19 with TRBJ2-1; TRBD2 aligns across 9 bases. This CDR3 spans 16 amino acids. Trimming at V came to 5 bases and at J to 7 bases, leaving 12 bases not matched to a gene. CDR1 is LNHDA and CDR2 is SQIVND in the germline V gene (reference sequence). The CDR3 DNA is TGTGCCAGTAGTCATCGCCGACTAGCGGAGTATAATGAGCAGTTCTTC. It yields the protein CASSHRRLAEYNEQFF.

The CDR3 coding sequence is TGTGCCAGCAGCTTAGTAGGGGGGCCCACCGGGGAGCTGTTTTTT. Translation gives CASSLVGGPTGELFF. The chain is built from TRBV7-8 and TRBJ2-2; either TRBD1 or TRBD2 may supply D (6 bases each). The V gene's germline CDR1 is SGHVS and CDR2 FQNEAQ. Trimming took 1 base from V and 4 from J, leaving 10 bases between them. The CDR3 spans 15 residues.

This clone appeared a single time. The CDR3 loop reads CASSFGTGKGAFF. DNA for the CDR3: TGTGCCAGCAGTTTCGGGACAGGGAAAGGAGCTTTCTTT. This chain joins TRBV28 and TRBJ1-1, with 9 bases lining up with TRBD1. Germline trimming cut 3 bases from V and 10 bases from J; bases unmatched to any gene: 6. The CDR3 is made up of 13 amino acids. Germline-derived CDR1 and CDR2 are MDHEN and SYDVKM.

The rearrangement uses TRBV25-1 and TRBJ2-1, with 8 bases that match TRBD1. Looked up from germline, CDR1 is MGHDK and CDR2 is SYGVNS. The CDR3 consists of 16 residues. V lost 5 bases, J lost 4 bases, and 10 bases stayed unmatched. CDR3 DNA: TGTGCCAGCAGTCCCACGCAGGGGGCGGCATACAATGAGCAGTTCTTC. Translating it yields CASSPTQGAAYNEQFF. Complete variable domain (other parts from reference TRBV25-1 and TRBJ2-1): EADIYQTPRYLVIGTGKKITLECSQTMGHDKMYWYQQDPGMELHLIHYSYGVNSTEKGDLSSESTVSRIRTEHFPLTLESARPSHTSQYLCASSPTQGAAYNEQFFGPGTRLTVL.

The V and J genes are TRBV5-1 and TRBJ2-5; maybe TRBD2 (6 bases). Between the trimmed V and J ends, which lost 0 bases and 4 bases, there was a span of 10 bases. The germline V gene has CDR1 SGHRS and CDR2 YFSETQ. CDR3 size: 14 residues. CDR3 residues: CASSLAPAGETQYF. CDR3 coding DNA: TGCGCCAGCAGCTTGGCTCCAGCGGGAGAGACCCAGTACTTC. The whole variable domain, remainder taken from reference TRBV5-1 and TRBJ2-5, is KAGVTQTPRYLIKTRGQQVTLSCSPISGHRSVSWYQQTPGQGLQFLFEYFSETQRNKGNFPGRFSGRQFSNSRSEMNVSTLELGDSALYLCASSLAPAGETQYFGPGTRLLVL.

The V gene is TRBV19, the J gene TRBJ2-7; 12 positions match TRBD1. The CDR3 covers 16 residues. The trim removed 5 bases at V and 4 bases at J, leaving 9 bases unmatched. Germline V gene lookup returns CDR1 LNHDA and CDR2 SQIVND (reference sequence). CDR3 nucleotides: TGTGCCAGTAGTTACCCTCCGGGACAGGGGGCTTACGAGCAGTACTTC. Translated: CASSYPPGQGAYEQYF.

This CDR3 is CASSPGGEVTEAFF. DNA for the CDR3: TGTGCCAGCAGCCCAGGGGGGGAGGTCACTGAAGCTTTCTTT. The chain has TRBV9 and TRBJ1-1; the match to TRBD1 covers 7 bases. The V segment lost 4 bases and the J segment 4 bases; nucleotides outside the gene matches: 7. This CDR3 spans 14 amino acids. Germline V gives CDR1 SGDLS, CDR2 YYNGEE. The whole variable domain, remainder taken from reference TRBV9 and TRBJ1-1, is DSGVTQTPKHLITATGQRVTLRCSPRSGDLSVYWYQQSLDQGLQFLIQYYNGEERAKGNILERFSAQQFPDLHSELNLSSLELGDSALYFCASSPGGEVTEAFFGQGTRLTVV.

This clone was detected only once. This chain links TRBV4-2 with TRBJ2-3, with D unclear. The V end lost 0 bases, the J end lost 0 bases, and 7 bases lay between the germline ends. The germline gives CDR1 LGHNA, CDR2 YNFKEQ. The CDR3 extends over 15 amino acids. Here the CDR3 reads CASSQDYGSTDTQYF. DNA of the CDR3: TGTGCCAGCAGCCAAGATTACGGGAGCACAGATACGCAGTATTTT.

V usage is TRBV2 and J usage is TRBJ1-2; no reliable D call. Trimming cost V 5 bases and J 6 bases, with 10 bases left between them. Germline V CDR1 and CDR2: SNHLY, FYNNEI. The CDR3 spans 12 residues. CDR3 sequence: CASSYSRDGYTF. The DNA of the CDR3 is TGTGCCAGCAGTTACTCAAGGGATGGCTACACCTTC.

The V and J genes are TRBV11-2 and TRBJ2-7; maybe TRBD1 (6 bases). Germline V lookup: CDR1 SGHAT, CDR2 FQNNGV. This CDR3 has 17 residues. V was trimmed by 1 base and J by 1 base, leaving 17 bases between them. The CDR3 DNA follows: TGTGCCAGCAGCTTAGTAGGGGGAAGGGTCTCATCCTACGAGCAGTACTTC. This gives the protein CASSLVGGRVSSYEQYF.

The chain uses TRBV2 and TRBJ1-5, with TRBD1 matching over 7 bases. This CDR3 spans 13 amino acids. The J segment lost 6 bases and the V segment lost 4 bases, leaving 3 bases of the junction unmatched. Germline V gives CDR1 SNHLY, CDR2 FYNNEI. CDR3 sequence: CASSGQGSQPQHF. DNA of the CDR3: TGTGCCAGCAGTGGACAGGGAAGTCAGCCCCAGCATTTT.

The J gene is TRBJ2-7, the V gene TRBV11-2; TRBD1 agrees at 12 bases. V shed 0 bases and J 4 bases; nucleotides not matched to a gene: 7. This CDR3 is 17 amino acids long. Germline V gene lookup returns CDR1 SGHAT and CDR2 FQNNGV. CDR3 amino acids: CASSLESGTGGVYEQYF. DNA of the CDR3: TGTGCCAGCAGCTTAGAATCTGGGACAGGGGGCGTGTACGAGCAGTACTTC.